Presented here are 24 T cell receptor beta chains from one specimen sequenced in a study of Ad26.COV2.S vaccination and SARS-CoV-2 variants. The treatment: around 19 received Ad26.COV2.S at low or high dose, single or two shots; a few received placebo; per-sample allocation not given. Day 63 after the first vaccine or placebo injection was the time point for sampling. Sequenced by immunoSEQ multiplex PCR; TCRdb stores in-frame clones only, minus some. The sample has hundreds of thousands of clones; 80% to 90% are singletons. The material was peripheral blood, obtained in a trial of Ad26.COV2.S vaccine versus placebo. The receptors were gathered from a person between 18 and 59 years old who received the Ad26.COV2.S COVID-19 vaccine or a placebo.

This clone was observed once. The CDR3 nucleotides are TGTGCCTCAGAGACTAGCCTGGGCACAGATACGCAGTATTTT. Translation: CASETSLGTDTQYF. The chain carries TRBV19 and TRBJ2-3; 7 positions agree with TRBD2. V was clipped by 11 bases and J by 1 base; unmatched bases: 9. In germline, CDR1 is LNHDA, CDR2 SQIVND (reference sequence). The CDR3 runs to 14 residues.

This rearrangement joins TRBV9 to TRBJ2-2, with D unclear. Germline V gene data show CDR1 as SGDLS and CDR2 as YYNGEE. V was trimmed by 0 bases and J by 6 bases, leaving 6 bases between them. The CDR3 consists of 13 residues. As DNA, the CDR3 is TGTGCCAGCAGCGTAGTCTACGCCGGGGAGCTGTTTTTT. It yields the protein CASSVVYAGELFF.

This clone came up a few times. The chain is built from TRBV7-6 and TRBJ2-7; the match to TRBD1 covers 12 bases. The ends lost 1 base at V and 5 bases at J; junction bases unmatched: 3. The CDR3 has 15 residues. Germline V gene sequence: CDR1 SGHVS, CDR2 FNYEAQ. DNA for the CDR3: TGTGCCAGCAGCTTAGAAGGGACAGGGGGCCACGAGCAGTACTTC. This translates into CASSLEGTGGHEQYF.

For this clone: Germline is not matched at one junction end, which may reflect a read error. The chain recombines TRBV30 with TRBJ1-1, with D maybe TRBD1 (6 bases). The CDR3 runs 13 residues. Per the germline V gene, CDR1 is GTSNPN and CDR2 is SVGIG (reference sequence). The CDR3 spells CACSDGGGGEAFF. Written as DNA, the CDR3 is TGTGCCTGTAGTGACGGGGGCGGAGGTGAAGCTTTCTTT.

The J gene is TRBJ1-6, the V gene TRBV7-2; D unclear. The CDR3 has 16 amino acids. Trimming removed 2 bases at V and 0 bases at J, with 8 bases between. Germline CDR1 and CDR2: SGHTA and FQGNSA. The CDR3 DNA follows: TGTGCCAGCAGCTTACGTGGTCCCTCCTATAATTCACCCCTCCACTTT. It yields the protein CASSLRGPSYNSPLHF.

Written as DNA, the CDR3 is TGTGCCAGCAGTACCGTGGGAGGGGGTAATCAGCCCCAGCATTTT. It yields the protein CASSTVGGGNQPQHF. V usage is TRBV2 and J usage is TRBJ1-5; perhaps TRBD1 as D (6 bases). Trimming stripped 5 bases from V and 4 bases from J, with 15 bases between. Germline CDR1 reads SNHLY; CDR2 reads FYNNEI. This CDR3 spans 15 amino acids.

The chain joins TRBV19 to TRBJ1-6; perhaps TRBD1 as D (5 bases). Trimming took off 8 bases at V and 7 bases at J, with 15 bases between the two ends. From germline, CDR1 is LNHDA and CDR2 SQIVND (reference sequence). The CDR3 extends over 14 amino acids. This chain's CDR3 is CASPRGEGNSPLHF. DNA for the CDR3: TGTGCCAGTCCTAGGGGAGAGGGCAATTCACCCCTCCACTTT.

This clone was picked up one time. The chain employs TRBV25-1 and TRBJ2-5; 13 positions agree with TRBD2. The CDR3 runs 17 residues. The junction had 5 bases not matched to a gene; V was cut back by 4 bases and J by 0 bases. Germline CDR1 reads MGHDK; CDR2 reads SYGVNS. DNA of the CDR3: TGTGCCAGCAGTGGCGGACTAGCGGGGGTGTACCAAGAGACCCAGTACTTC. Its protein product is CASSGGLAGVYQETQYF.

This clone showed up just once. In DNA form, the CDR3 reads TGTGCCACCGGCCGAGACAGGGAAAATGAAAAACTGTTTTTT. Protein product: CATGRDRENEKLFF. The chain couples TRBV10-3 to TRBJ1-4; 7 nucleotides line up with TRBD1. Germline values: CDR1 ENHRY, CDR2 SYGVKD. V was clipped by 10 bases and J by 5 bases; unmatched bases: 10. The CDR3 is made up of 14 amino acids.

The V gene is TRBV6-5, the J gene TRBJ2-5; D is ambiguous. CDR3 length equals 15 residues. Trimming shortened V by 8 bases and J by 3 bases, and 19 bases separated the two germline ends. Looked up from germline, CDR1 is MNHEY and CDR2 is SVGAGI. The CDR3 sequence: CASRFFSSGKETQYF. CDR3 DNA: TGTGCCAGCCGGTTTTTTAGCAGTGGCAAAGAGACCCAGTACTTC.

The V gene is TRBV7-9, the J gene TRBJ2-7; possibly TRBD1 for D (5 bases). The ends were cut back, 1 base at V and 3 bases at J, with 10 bases in the middle. The CDR3 runs 14 residues. Per germline, CDR1 SEHNR and CDR2 FQNEAQ (reference sequence). In DNA, the CDR3 is TGTGCCAGCAGCTTAGGGGGCGCGGACTACGAGCAGTACTTC. Amino acid sequence: CASSLGGADYEQYF.

CDR3 nucleotides: TGTGCCAGCAGTTCTGCTAGCCTATCCCAAGGGGAGACCCAGTACTTC. It is translated as CASSSASLSQGETQYF. This chain joins TRBV2 and TRBJ2-5; maybe TRBD2 (5 bases). Germline V gives CDR1 SNHLY, CDR2 FYNNEI. The length of the CDR3 is 16 residues. V lost 5 bases to trimming and J lost 5 bases, with 21 bases between them.

This chain links TRBV5-1 with TRBJ2-1; possibly TRBD2 for D (6 bases). V was shortened by 2 bases and J by 2 bases, with 14 bases between the two germline ends. This CDR3 is 16 amino acids long. Germline V gives CDR1 SGHRS, CDR2 YFSETQ. In DNA form, the CDR3 reads TGCGCCAGCAGCTTTGGACTACCTTTGGCCTACAATGAGCAGTTCTTC. Its translation: CASSFGLPLAYNEQFF.

A single count supports this clone. V is TRBV4-3 and J is TRBJ1-1; TRBD1 agrees at 7 bases. This CDR3 is 16 amino acids long. Germline CDR1 reads LGHNA; CDR2 reads YSLEER. V dropped 1 base and J dropped 7; count of bases not matched to a gene: 12. As DNA, the CDR3 is TGCGCCAGCAGCCAAGGAGATTTCAGGGGGTGGGGTGAAGCTTTCTTT. Its protein is CASSQGDFRGWGEAFF.

In this sample, this clone turned up once. This specimen includes other DNA sequences encoding the same CDR3. This sequence joins TRBV19 and TRBJ2-5; maybe TRBD1 (6 bases). V was shortened by 4 bases and J by 4 bases, with 10 bases between the two germline ends. From germline, CDR1 is LNHDA and CDR2 SQIVND (reference sequence). This CDR3 region has 13 residues. The CDR3 sequence: CASSTLRGETQYF. The DNA for the CDR3 is TGTGCCAGTAGTACCCTCAGGGGAGAGACCCAGTACTTC.

The J gene is TRBJ2-7, the V gene TRBV7-2; D could derive from TRBD1 or TRBD2 (6 bases each). V dropped 3 bases and J dropped 3 bases, with 15 bases sitting between them. The CDR3 is 15 amino acids. Germline values: CDR1 SGHTA, CDR2 FQGNSA. The CDR3 protein is CASSLIGGSFYEQYF. The CDR3 nucleotides read TGTGCCAGCAGCTTGATAGGGGGGTCCTTCTACGAGCAGTACTTC.

In the case of this clone: This CDR3 is also generated by other DNA sequences in the sample. The V call is TRBV12-3 or TRBV12-4, the J call TRBJ2-7; the D is unclear. The length of the CDR3 is 11 residues. V shed 6 bases and J shed 4 bases, with 7 bases lying between them. In DNA form, the CDR3 reads TGTGCCAGCAGCGCTAGATACGAGCAGTACTTC. Protein: CASSARYEQYF.

V usage is TRBV5-1 and J usage is TRBJ2-5; D is possibly TRBD1 (5 bases). The CDR3 consists of 11 residues. Trimming took off 1 base at V and 8 bases at J, with 6 bases between the two ends. Germline CDR1 and CDR2: SGHRS and YFSETQ. The CDR3 DNA reads TGCGCCAGCAGCTTGAGGGGTACCCAGTACTTC. Translation gives CASSLRGTQYF.

This chain connects TRBV19 to TRBJ2-4; unclear D gene. Germline CDR1 reads LNHDA; CDR2 reads SQIVND (reference sequence). V lost 6 bases, J lost 6 bases, and 9 bases lay in between. The CDR3 has 12 amino acids. CDR3 protein: CASSVTPNIQYF. CDR3 nucleotides: TGTGCCAGTAGCGTTACACCAAACATTCAGTACTTC.

The rearrangement joins TRBV7-2 to TRBJ1-2; D is unresolved. CDR3 length: 14 residues. Deletions cut 3 bases from V and 2 bases from J, with 10 bases between. The germline gives CDR1 SGHTA, CDR2 FQGNSA. CDR3: CASSFGNTNYGYTF. The CDR3 DNA reads as TGTGCCAGCAGCTTTGGGAACACCAACTATGGCTACACCTTC.

The chain is built from TRBV5-1 and TRBJ1-2; D is uncertain. Trimming removed 2 bases from V and 0 bases from J, with 14 bases in between. Per germline, CDR1 SGHRS and CDR2 YFSETQ. There are 16 residues in the CDR3. DNA of the CDR3: TGCGCCAGCAGCTTACCTACCCATGAAGCTAACTATGGCTACACCTTC. This codes for CASSLPTHEANYGYTF.

The J gene is TRBJ1-5, the V gene TRBV27; D may be TRBD1 (5 bases). In germline, CDR1 is MNHEY, CDR2 SMNVEV (reference sequence). V gave up 3 bases and J gave up 4 bases, with 13 bases separating them. This CDR3 comprises 15 residues. The CDR3 nucleotides are TGTGCCAGCAGTTTTAACAGGAGCCCAAATCAGCCCCAGCATTTT. It codes for CASSFNRSPNQPQHF.

V is TRBV10-3 and J is TRBJ1-3; D is undetermined. The CDR3 consists of 14 residues. Trimming pared 7 bases from V and 0 bases from J, leaving 10 bases between. CDR1 is ENHRY and CDR2 is SYGVKD in the germline V gene. The DNA for the CDR3 is TGTGCCATCATTCCCGAGCTCTCTGGAAACACCATATATTTT. As protein: CAIIPELSGNTIYF.

This chain joins TRBV7-6 and TRBJ1-1; D ambiguous. The CDR3 consists of 13 residues. CDR1 is SGHVS, CDR2 FNYEAQ, per germline. Trimming cost V 5 bases and J 0 bases, with 7 bases left between them. CDR3 sequence: CASSLRLNTEAFF. The CDR3 nucleotides read TGTGCCAGCAGCCTTAGATTGAACACTGAAGCTTTCTTT. Based on the CDR3 plus reference TRBV7-6 and TRBJ1-1, the full variable domain is GAGVSQSPRYKVTKRGQDVALRCDPISGHVSLYWYRQALGQGPEFLTYFNYEAQQDKSGLPNDRFSAERPEGSISTLTIQRTEQRDSAMYRCASSLRLNTEAFFGQGTRLTVV.